This TCR beta chain was captured in a study of shared clonotypes between healthy human individuals. Every subset had its genomic DNA shared out evenly among several immunoSEQ plates. The repertoire was sequenced with immunoSEQ multiplex PCR; TCRdb's copy has only in-frame clones and lacks some. The sample contains millions of clones, around 94% of which appear only once. CDR3 length: 18 amino acids. Study results and caveats: Apart from blood, nothing was sampled; tissue repertoires likely differ. For naive CD4 cells, 5% to 6.5% of clonotypes were shared across a handful of donors. Compared with clonotypes that all four donors shared, non-shared clonotypes had lower generation probabilities.

Details on this clone: The antigen remains undetermined.

Sequencing was performed on naive CD4+ T cells sorted from blood. Subset denoted: CD45RA+ positively selected. This chain links TRBV21-1 with TRBJ1-5; the D segment call TRBD1 is taken from the table without a DNA check. TRBV21-1 is shown as a pseudogene. The TCR comes from a man between 18 and 35 years old in good health. CDR3: CASSKSSIGTGDNQPQHF. The DNA of the CDR3 is TGTGCCAGCAGCAAATCGTCCATCGGAACAGGGGACAATCAGCCCCAGCATTTT.